These 15 T cell receptor beta chains were all obtained from the same sample, sequenced in a study of T cell responses to AZD1222 COVID-19 vaccine. Sequenced by immunoSEQ multiplex PCR; TCRdb stores in-frame clones only, minus some. Of 150,000 to 200,000 clones in the sample, about 92% were seen once. The sequencing here drew on peripheral blood, taken on day 0 of AZD1222 vaccination. These receptors all stem from an adult in good health.

This clone was recorded a few times. The CDR3 here is CASSEAYSNQPQHF. The DNA for the CDR3 is TGTGCCAGCAGTGAAGCGTATAGCAATCAGCCCCAGCATTTT. The chain couples TRBV6-1 to TRBJ1-5; D gene unclear. Between the trimmed V and J ends, which lost 0 bases and 0 bases, there was a span of 3 bases. CDR1 and CDR2 from the germline V gene are MNHNS and SASEGT. This CDR3 is built from 14 residues.

The CDR3 region has the DNA TGTGCCAGCAGTTCCCCAACAGGGTTGGGGACCTATGGCTACACCTTC. Encoded protein: CASSSPTGLGTYGYTF. The chain employs TRBV6-6 and TRBJ1-2; possibly TRBD1 for D (6 bases). This CDR3 spans 16 amino acids. CDR1 is MNHNY and CDR2 is SVGAGI in the germline V gene (reference sequence). Trimming took off 4 bases at V and 4 bases at J, with 19 bases between the two ends.

This chain uses TRBV27 with TRBJ2-7; 7 nucleotides match TRBD1. V lost 2 bases and J lost 0; bases outside the gene matches: 7. Per the germline V gene, CDR1 is MNHEY and CDR2 is SMNVEV (reference sequence). This CDR3 has 16 amino acids. CDR3 region: CASSLHIRDSSYEQYF. The CDR3 DNA reads TGTGCCAGCAGTTTACATATCCGGGACAGCTCCTACGAGCAGTACTTC.

This chain uses TRBV7-9 with TRBJ1-4; D uncertain. This CDR3 is 14 amino acids long. Looked up from germline, CDR1 is SEHNR and CDR2 is FQNEAQ (reference sequence). V was clipped by 6 bases and J by 4 bases, with 12 bases between them. For the CDR3, the DNA is TGTGCCAGCAGTCGACTATGGGGTAATGAAAAACTGTTTTTT. It encodes CASSRLWGNEKLFF.

The chain couples TRBV7-2 to TRBJ1-2; TRBD1 might be the D (6 bases). V was cut by 4 bases and J by 7 bases, with 19 bases left in between. Looked up from germline, CDR1 is SGHTA and CDR2 is FQGNSA. The CDR3 sequence is 15 residues long. The CDR3 DNA follows: TGTGCCAGCAGCTCCCGAGGACAGAGTTCTTCTGGCTACACCTTC. Translating gives CASSSRGQSSSGYTF.

The J gene is TRBJ1-1, the V gene TRBV5-1; 7 bases map to TRBD1. Germline V gene sequence: CDR1 SGHRS, CDR2 YFSETQ. After removal of 2 bases from V and 3 bases from J, the junction contained 4 bases not matched to a gene. There are 14 residues in the CDR3. The CDR3 DNA reads TGCGCCAGCAGCTTACTTGACAGGGACACTGAAGCTTTCTTT. Amino acid sequence: CASSLLDRDTEAFF.

This clone appeared a single time. The V call is TRBV5-5, the J call TRBJ1-2; TRBD1 agrees at 7 bases. Germline CDR1 reads SGHKS; CDR2 reads YYEKEE (reference sequence). The CDR3 totals 14 residues. The trim removed 4 bases at V and 0 bases at J, leaving 3 bases unmatched. This CDR3 is CASSRDSANYGYTF. CDR3 DNA sequence: TGTGCCAGCAGCCGGGACAGCGCTAACTATGGCTACACCTTC.

This chain connects TRBV18 to TRBJ1-1; D possibly corresponds to TRBD1 (5 bases). Germline V lookup: CDR1 KGHSH, CDR2 LQKENI. The CDR3 is made up of 16 amino acids. V lost 5 bases to trimming and J lost 0 bases, with 16 bases between them. This CDR3 is CASSSGQANMNTEAFF. As DNA, the CDR3 is TGTGCCAGCTCATCTGGACAAGCAAACATGAACACTGAAGCTTTCTTT.

The chain links TRBV29-1 to TRBJ2-1, with D perhaps assigned TRBD1 or TRBD2 (5 bases each). The CDR3 runs 13 residues. Trimming cost V 4 bases and J 8 bases, with 15 bases left between them. Germline assignment: CDR1 SQVTM and CDR2 ANQGSEA. The CDR3 reads CSVGGSWEYEQFF. The CDR3 nucleotides read TGCAGCGTTGGGGGGTCTTGGGAGTATGAGCAGTTCTTC.

This sequence joins TRBV7-6 and TRBJ1-4; 8 positions agree with TRBD1. Germline assignment: CDR1 SGHVS and CDR2 FNYEAQ. Germline trimming cut 5 bases from V and 4 bases from J; bases unmatched to any gene: 6. CDR3 length: 15 residues. The CDR3 sequence: CASSPMDRVNEKLFF. DNA of the CDR3: TGTGCCAGCAGCCCTATGGACAGGGTTAATGAAAAACTGTTTTTT.

The J gene is TRBJ2-1, the V gene TRBV10-3; D is ambiguous. The germline V gene has CDR1 ENHRY and CDR2 SYGVKD. The V end was cut by 4 bases, the J end by 3 bases, with 10 bases between. The CDR3 totals 14 residues. This CDR3 reads CAISGSRDYNEQFF. As DNA, the CDR3 is TGTGCCATCAGTGGGTCCCGAGACTACAATGAGCAGTTCTTC.

V usage is TRBV4-1 and J usage is TRBJ1-2; 7 bases match TRBD1. Trimming removed 2 bases from V and 2 bases from J; junction bases left unmatched: 5. Per the germline V gene, CDR1 is MGHRA and CDR2 is YSYEKL. The length of the CDR3 is 15 residues. CDR3 in DNA: TGCGCCAGCAGCCAAACCGGGACAGAAAACTATGGCTACACCTTC. It encodes CASSQTGTENYGYTF.

V usage is TRBV30 and J usage is TRBJ1-6, with 7 bases fitting TRBD1. This CDR3 has 14 residues. CDR1 is GTSNPN and CDR2 is SVGIG in the germline V gene (reference sequence). The V and J ends lost 6 bases and 9 bases, in that order; junction bases with no gene match: 11. This CDR3 is CACLGVQGSSPLHF. The CDR3 DNA sequence: TGTGCCTGCCTAGGGGTACAGGGGTCTTCACCCCTCCACTTT.

This chain uses TRBV7-9 with TRBJ1-6; D is possibly TRBD1 (5 bases). Trimming shortened V by 5 bases and J by 6 bases, and 20 bases separated the two germline ends. Germline lookup yields CDR1 SEHNR and CDR2 FQNEAQ (reference sequence). There are 17 residues in the CDR3. The CDR3, as DNA: TGTGCCAGCAGCCCAACAGGAACATTCCTTGGTAATTCACCCCTCCACTTT. It translates to CASSPTGTFLGNSPLHF.

The chain has TRBV9 and TRBJ1-2; 7 bases align to TRBD1. J lost 7 bases, V lost 2 bases, and 5 bases had no gene match. CDR3 size: 13 residues. CDR1 is SGDLS and CDR2 is YYNGEE in the germline V gene. In nucleotides, the CDR3 is TGTGCCAGCAGCGTGACAGGGAGTGGTGGCTACACCTTC. Its protein product is CASSVTGSGGYTF.